Listed here is a single T cell receptor (beta chain). This clonotype has a count of ten or more. Its antigen target is currently unknown. Per-base quality was not reported, and no clone a single base away is much larger than it. The data originate from a study of regulatory T cells in long-lasting Graves disease (dated by TCRdb to about 2021). Study-wide context: Newly diagnosed Graves' disease patients had taken antithyroid drugs for less than 3 months. Peripheral blood TCR sequencing and RNA sequencing compared persistent Graves' disease patients with newly diagnosed Graves' disease patients. The study was registered as a clinical trial and conducted in China. A total of around 35 samples were covered by TCR sequencing, comprising approximately 13 persistent and 20 or so newly diagnosed Graves' disease patients.

The library was prepared using multiplex PCR. The listed sequencing device is Illumina HiSeq 4000. TCR beta libraries were built with iRepertoire HTBI primers and Arm-PCR amplification of CDR3 regions. Before sequencing, the PCR products went through gel purification. Turning to the authors' computational methods: Across samples, 62 TRBV and 13 to 15 TRBJ segments were identified and used for gene usage analysis of CDR3 amino acid clonotypes. Filtered high-quality paired reads were merged into contigs using COPE and FqMerger. BLAST was used to align contigs to the IMGT TRBV, TRBD and TRBJ reference genes, and CDR3 was defined following IMGT. Any clonotype with a frequency above 0.1% was counted as a highly expanded clone. Repertoire diversity was measured by Shannon entropy, and V-J evenness by the Gini coefficient. Public clonotypes were defined as clonotypes shared by more than one individual. Using fastp trimming at Q25 and MiXCR clonotype assembly, TCRdb reanalyzed the public sequencing data and kept in-frame beta chains. Records with the same CDR3 protein are collapsed into one entry carrying the most frequent genes and DNA. These V and J calls are TCRdb output, not the study's own analysis. The sample table lists about 530,000 distinct CDR3 sequences, 15% to 20% of them with a count of one. Jointly, the top ten make up approximately 25% of the sample.

CDR1 and CDR2, looked up from the germline V gene, are SGHTA and FQGTGA. From its cysteine to its phenylalanine, the CDR3 spans 16 amino acids. This entry keeps only the CDR3 DNA: 48 bases, framed from base 1. Ends trimmed: V by 2 bases, J by 5 bases; bases unmatched to a gene: 6. The time point label, as the study defines it: newly diagnosed GD, antithyroid drugs for less than 3 months. For both TCR sequencing and RNA sequencing, RNA was extracted from PBMCs in TRIzol. Graves' disease was diagnosed according to American Thyroid Association guidelines. The patients came from an endocrinology department in Xi'an, China. From each patient, approximately 9 milliliters of peripheral blood was collected into an EDTA anticoagulant tube. Ficoll Paque Plus density gradient separation was used to isolate PBMCs, and no further T cell sorting was done. An Agilent 2100 Bioanalyzer and agarose gel were used to check RNA quality, while a NanoDrop 2000 measured RNA concentration.

Results the study describes overall, beyond this receptor: Because the primary lesion, thyroid tissue, could not be accessed, the study looked at peripheral blood alone. TRBV28, TRBJ1-2 and TRBJ2-5 were preferentially used in persistent disease, while TRBV20-1 and TRBJ2-1 were favored in newly diagnosed disease. Compared with newly diagnosed patients, persistent Graves' disease patients had lower TCR Shannon entropy and fewer highly expanded clones, which suggests clonal expansion. The small sample size was acknowledged by the authors as a limitation that may reduce accuracy. More public clonotypes were shared among persistent patients (roughly 2,900) than among newly diagnosed patients (more than 900). Sequencing and analysis were limited to the TCR beta chain.

These same data were also listed under a study on T cells in Graves' hyperthyroidism and ophthalmopathy. The second paper states: Stable Graves' hyperthyroidism was defined as the absence of progression to ophthalmopathy over 18 months of follow-up. Hyperthyroidism patients were newly diagnosed, with disease duration under 2 months, and aged 18 to 65 years. Patients with uncontrolled infections, other autoimmune diseases, pregnancy or lactation were excluded. Diagnoses were based on clinical symptoms, serum thyroxine and TRAb, thyroid ultrasound and orbital computed tomography. For the first round of RT-PCR on the TCR CDR3, the HTBI primer set was used together with the Qiagen OneStep RT-PCR kit. Most expanded thyroid clonotypes (frequency above 0.001) were also detected in blood, a finding suggesting that blood repertoires may reflect thyroid immune responses. A 13 V-J signature model separated ophthalmopathy from stable hyperthyroidism, with approximately 86% sensitivity and roughly 84% specificity in cross-validation and 80%/75% in testing. During validation, the model predicted progression to ophthalmopathy a median of about 6.5 months ahead of onset, with approximately 71% sensitivity and around 72% specificity. A discovery cohort of approximately 97 patients, roughly 40 with Graves' ophthalmopathy and 57 with stable Graves' hyperthyroidism, was used to find distinguishing TCR V-J signatures. An independent validation cohort of around 19 hyperthyroidism patients and 17 patients who later progressed to ophthalmopathy tested prospective prediction of ophthalmopathy. The 75 to 100 discovery patients were divided at random into training and test sets in a 7:3 ratio. Thyroid tissue and blood T-cell repertoires from roughly six Graves' hyperthyroidism patients were also compared in the study. Once sampling was done, hyperthyroidism patients were given methimazole at a starting dose of 30 mg daily, whereas ophthalmopathy patients were given high-dose intravenous methylprednisolone. A second multiplex PCR round built the libraries, followed by size selection and purification. Sequencing of the libraries was done on an Illumina HiSeq2000 using paired-end 100 bp reads. SOAPnuke was used to process the raw data, with reads discarded if the reads contained adapters or uncalled bases, had a mean Phred below 15, or lacked an exact constant-primer or identifier match. High-quality paired reads were merged using COPE v1.2.5, and each unique nucleotide sequence was defined as a clonotype. MiTCR v1.1 was used to align the clonotypes against IMGT TRBV, TRBD and TRBJ reference segments. Analysis was restricted to V-J combinations with a frequency above 0.0001, which covered roughly 99% of repertoires. The TCS score was defined as F50 (clonal expansion) divided by E x V (chaos), with BLOSUM62-based TCRdist calculated between CDR3 peptides within each V-J. Welch's t-statistics and random forest reduced roughly 540 V-J features to about 13, which were used in a naive Bayes classifier (R e1071). No statistical method was used to set the sample size in advance, and investigators knew the group allocation. The paper reports TCR Vbeta CDR3 sequencing of 140 or so peripheral blood samples: 43 ophthalmopathy, under 80 hyperthyroidism and about 17 progressor patients.

Sequenced here: peripheral blood mononuclear cells (PBMCs), sampled at new diagnosis, from a patient treated with antithyroid drugs. The sequence came from a middle-aged woman with Graves disease. Donor details come from another sample of the same person, matched by shared clones. This sequence uses TRBV7-3 and TRBJ2-2; 9 middle bases align to TRBD2. The CDR3 region: CASSLAGGPRTGELFF. The nucleotide sequence reads as follows: TGTGCCAGCAGCTTAGCGGGGGGGCCGAGGACCGGGGAGCTGTTTTTT.